These 10 T cell receptor beta chains came from one sample sequenced in a study of T cells after yellow fever vaccination. TCRdb re-called the 5' RACE reads through MiXCR, storing one row per CDR3 protein. Seen here are fewer than 400,000 distinct CDR3 sequences, more than 5.5% observed once, and the top ten hold approximately 15%. Here the sequenced sample was PBMCs, taken 5 days after the yellow fever booster vaccination. These receptors were collected from a man aged 30 to 39 who received the YFV17D yellow fever vaccine.

The chain combines TRBV20-1 with TRBJ2-5; TRBD1 is a possible D gene (6 bases). Germline-derived CDR1 and CDR2 are DFQATT and SNEGSKA (reference sequence). The CDR3 has 14 residues. V shed 2 bases and J shed 5 bases, with 15 bases lying between them. The CDR3 nucleotides are TGCAGTGCTAGACTACCTGTACAGGGCGAGACCCAGTACTTC. It translates to CSARLPVQGETQYF.

This clonotype showed up many times. The rearrangement uses TRBV4-3 and TRBJ2-7; a weak D match, TRBD2 (5 bases). Germline V gives CDR1 LGHNA, CDR2 YSLEER. This CDR3 comprises 16 residues. V was pared by 6 bases and J by 1 base, with 19 bases between. CDR3 sequence reads: CASSLGHSGSSYEQYF. The CDR3, as DNA: TGCGCCAGCAGTCTCGGTCACAGCGGTTCTTCCTACGAGCAGTACTTC.

This clonotype was found many times. V is TRBV9 and J is TRBJ2-3, with TRBD2 matching over 8 bases. The CDR3 length is 15 residues. In germline, CDR1 is SGDLS, CDR2 YYNGEE. V was pared by 0 bases and J by 0 bases, with 0 bases of the junction left unmatched. As DNA, the CDR3 is TGTGCCAGCAGCGTAGGCGGGAGGAGCACAGATACGCAGTATTTT. This translates into CASSVGGRSTDTQYF.

The chain is built from TRBV27 and TRBJ2-7; 9 positions match TRBD2. The V segment lost 2 bases and the J segment 4 bases; nucleotides outside the gene matches: 3. CDR3 length: 14 amino acids. CDR1 is MNHEY and CDR2 is SMNVEV in the germline V gene (reference sequence). The CDR3 region is CASSLGLAPYEQYF. The CDR3 bases are TGTGCCAGCAGTTTAGGACTAGCGCCTTACGAGCAGTACTTC.

This chain uses TRBV20-1 with TRBJ2-4, with D unclear. V was clipped by 0 bases and J by 9 bases, with 12 bases between them. The CDR3 is 13 residues long. CDR1 DFQATT and CDR2 SNEGSKA come from the germline V gene (reference sequence). The CDR3 loop is CSARDPGSSIQYF. CDR3 coding DNA: TGCAGTGCTAGAGATCCCGGGTCCAGCATTCAGTACTTC.

The chain combines TRBV6-5 with TRBJ2-1, with TRBD2 matching 7 bases. The CDR3 contains 14 residues. Trimming at V came to 2 bases and at J to 5 bases, leaving 3 bases not matched to a gene. The V gene's germline CDR1 is MNHEY and CDR2 SVGAGI. The CDR3 protein is CASSYERGDNEQFF. The CDR3, as DNA: TGTGCCAGCAGTTACGAGCGGGGAGACAATGAGCAGTTCTTC.

This clonotype has a handful of counts. The chain has TRBV6-2 or TRBV6-3 and TRBJ2-2, with 8 positions matching TRBD2. This CDR3 region has 15 residues. Germline V lookup: CDR1 MNHEY, CDR2 SVGEGT. J was trimmed by 3 bases and V by 2 bases; bases with no gene match: 2. DNA of the CDR3: TGTGCCAGCAGTTACCCGCGGGGGGACACCGGGGAGCTGTTTTTT. This codes for CASSYPRGDTGELFF.

The rearrangement links TRBV19 to TRBJ2-5; 7 bases line up with TRBD1. The CDR3 length is 18 residues. CDR1 and CDR2 from the germline V gene are LNHDA and SQIVND (reference sequence). V shed 4 bases and J 0 bases; nucleotides not matched to a gene: 14. The CDR3 region is CASSSKGARASNQETQYF. The DNA of the CDR3 is TGTGCCAGTAGTAGCAAGGGGGCCAGAGCGTCGAACCAAGAGACCCAGTACTTC. The full variable domain, with the rest looked up from reference TRBV19 and TRBJ2-5, is DGGITQSPKYLFRKEGQNVTLSCEQNLNHDAMYWYRQDPGQGLRLIYYSQIVNDFQKGDIAEGYSVSREKKESFPLTVTSAQKNPTAFYLCASSSKGARASNQETQYFGPGTRLLVL.

The chain uses TRBV5-6 and TRBJ2-4; no firm D call. The V gene lost 3 bases and the J gene lost 6 bases, with 7 bases spanning the gap. The CDR3 is 12 residues long. CDR1 is SGHDT, CDR2 YYEEEE, per germline. CDR3 in DNA: TGTGCCAGCAGCTCCGTTACAAACATTCAGTACTTC. Amino acids: CASSSVTNIQYF.

The table lists this clonotype with many counts. J is TRBJ2-1 and V is TRBV4-3, with D perhaps matching TRBD1 or TRBD2 (5 bases each). Deletions cut 0 bases from V and 6 bases from J, with 15 bases between. The CDR3 length is 16 residues. CDR1 is LGHNA, CDR2 YSLEER, per germline. As DNA, the CDR3 is TGCGCCAGCAGCCAAGATTGGGGGACCTCTCTCAATGAGCAGTTCTTC. This gives the protein CASSQDWGTSLNEQFF.